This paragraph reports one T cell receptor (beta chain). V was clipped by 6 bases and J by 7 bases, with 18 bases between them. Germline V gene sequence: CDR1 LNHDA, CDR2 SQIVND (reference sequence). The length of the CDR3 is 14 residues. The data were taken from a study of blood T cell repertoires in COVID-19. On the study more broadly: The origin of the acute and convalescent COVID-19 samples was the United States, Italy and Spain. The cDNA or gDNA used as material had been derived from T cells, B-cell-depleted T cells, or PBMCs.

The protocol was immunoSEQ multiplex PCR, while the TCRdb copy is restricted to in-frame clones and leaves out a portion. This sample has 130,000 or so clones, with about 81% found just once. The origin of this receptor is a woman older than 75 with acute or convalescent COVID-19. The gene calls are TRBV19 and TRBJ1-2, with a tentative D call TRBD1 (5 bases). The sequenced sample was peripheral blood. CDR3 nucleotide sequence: TGTGCCAGTAGCAATAGGGACTCCTCCTCTGGCTACACCTTC. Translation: CASSNRDSSSGYTF. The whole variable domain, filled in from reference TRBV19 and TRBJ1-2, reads DGGITQSPKYLFRKEGQNVTLSCEQNLNHDAMYWYRQDPGQGLRLIYYSQIVNDFQKGDIAEGYSVSREKKESFPLTVTSAQKNPTAFYLCASSNRDSSSGYTFGSGTRLTVV.